This T cell receptor (beta chain) was identified during a study of CD8 T cells in Susac syndrome (dated 2019 in TCRdb). About the investigation overall: The study used repertoire sequencing to test whether antigen drove CD8+ T cell activation and differentiation in Susac syndrome. Overall results and qualifications from the work: The number of individuals in the TCR sequencing and HLA analysis was recognized as being relatively small.

CDR1 KGHSH and CDR2 LQKENI are derived from the germline V gene. V is cut back by 5 bases and J by 6 bases, with 12 bases in the junction unmatched. Its CDR3 holds 16 amino acids, cysteine through phenylalanine. Left in the record is the CDR3 DNA by itself, 48 bases read in frame from the first base. Peripheral blood CD8+ and CD4+ T cells from healthy donors, Susac syndrome patients and multiple sclerosis patients were profiled by high-throughput TCR beta sequencing. The healthy donors served as controls matched for age and sex. Bulk CD8+ and CD4+ T cells were purified by magnetic negative isolation, while CD8+ TEMRA cells were enriched using FACS. Blood was collected in EDTA tubes and processed within 24 hours, with PBMCs isolated through density gradient centrifugation. PBMCs destined for TCR sequencing were cryopreserved in liquid nitrogen and later thawed in a 37 °C water bath. Purity of sorted or isolated CD4+, CD8+ and CD8+ TEMRA cells was at least 90%.

RNA was extracted using the RNeasy kit, and roughly 0.5 to 1 microgram was reverse transcribed with random hexamers. The immunoSEQ multiplex PCR assay, which covers 54 Vbeta and 13 Jbeta segments, was used to amplify TCR beta CDR3 regions. Bias from PCR amplification was corrected by using a synthetic template baseline for primer optimization and for computational correction. As for how the authors treated the data: Reads were annotated to V, D and J genes according to IMGT and were analyzed with immunoSEQ Analyzer, with only productive sequences retained. Clonality was computed as one minus Shannon entropy normalized by log2 of the number of productive unique sequences. For each patient and control, public and private clones were evaluated among the 100 most prevalent clones. A clone was defined as Susac-specific if it was absent from the healthy and MS cohorts, from more than 850 published viral clones and from other ImmuneACCESS disease sequences. TCRdb passed the public sequencing reads through fastp at Q25 and MiXCR, retaining productive beta sequences. Here each entry gathers all rows of one CDR3 protein and keeps the most common genes and DNA. The V and J calls, along with clone size, are taken from TCRdb and not from the paper's own processing. This sample gives about 190,000 distinct CDR3 sequences in total; approximately 93% of them show up just once. In total, the top ten clones hold 0.1% to 0.12% of the sample.

As concerns this clonotype: This clone's antigen is unknown. One base away there is no much larger clone; base qualities are not given.

The chain is assembled from TRBV18 and TRBJ2-7; 11 central nucleotides agree with TRBD2. Material: CD4+ T cells from PBMCs. The source of this sequence is a human donor in good health. The DNA sequence is as follows: TGTGCCAGCTCAAGTTTAGCGGGGGGGCAGTCTGGCGAGCAGTACTTC. This sequence encodes CASSSLAGGQSGEQYF.